This T cell receptor (beta chain) was recorded in a study of T-cell memory formation after mild COVID-19. This clonotype turned up a few times. This CDR3 contains 17 residues. J lost 5 bases, V lost 5 bases, and 16 bases had no gene match. Germline V gene sequence: CDR1 SEHNR, CDR2 FQNEAQ (reference sequence). Via MiXCR, TCRdb re-called the 5' RACE reads, giving one row per CDR3 protein. The sample has 85,000 to 130,000 distinct CDR3 sequences; about an eighth are singletons. Sample: PBMCs or a T cell subset sorted from them (not recorded which). The receptor's source is an adult woman who had mild COVID-19 (a few samples of this study predate the infection). Cell type and time point are not known. V and J are TRBV7-9 and TRBJ2-5, with 8 bases matching TRBD1. The CDR3 DNA sequence: TGTGCCAGCAGCCTATATCGGCCAGGGGGCTATGAGGAGACCCAGTACTTC. Translation gives CASSLYRPGGYEETQYF.